Presented here are 13 T cell receptor beta chains from one specimen sequenced in a study of shared clonotypes between healthy human individuals (dated by TCRdb to the early 2020s). Libraries came from the immunoSEQ multiplex PCR assay. TCRdb limited this immuneACCESS table to in-frame rearrangements with V and J called. A share of clones is missing; checked studies link under half to unresolved V genes, and the rest is unexplained. This sample is represented by 550,000 to 850,000 clones; over 55% of them were singletons. Together, the top ten hold approximately 2% of the sample. Specimen: memory CD4+ T cells sorted from blood. The sample's cell subset or site label, decoded: CD45RA-negative fraction. The receptor set was obtained from a woman in her 30s in good health.

This chain uses TRBV28 with TRBJ2-7, with D uncertain. The ends were cut back, 6 bases at V and 0 bases at J, with 15 bases in the middle. Germline V lookup: CDR1 MDHEN, CDR2 SYDVKM. This CDR3 is 15 amino acids long. CDR3 nucleotides: TGTGCCAGCAGCCCCCTGGGCCCCGGCTCCTACGAGCAGTACTTC. This translates into CASSPLGPGSYEQYF.

This clone appeared many times. Distinct nucleotide sequences in the sample also encode this CDR3. The V gene is TRBV4-1, the J gene TRBJ1-5; D is unresolved. The CDR3 sequence is 16 residues long. V gave up 0 bases and J gave up 2 bases, with 11 bases separating them. Germline CDR1 reads MGHRA; CDR2 reads YSYEKL. In DNA form, the CDR3 reads TGCGCCAGCAGCCAAGATGGCGGGTTTGGCAATCAGCCCCAGCATTTT. Its protein is CASSQDGGFGNQPQHF.

This chain uses TRBV4-1 with TRBJ2-5; 14 bases fit TRBD2. CDR3 length equals 15 residues. J lost 4 bases, V lost 4 bases, and 2 bases had no gene match. CDR1 and CDR2 from the germline V gene are MGHRA and YSYEKL. CDR3 amino acids: CASSRGTSGRETQYF. DNA of the CDR3: TGCGCCAGCAGCCGAGGGACTAGCGGGAGAGAGACCCAGTACTTC.

The rearrangement joins TRBV30 to TRBJ1-3; D gene ambiguous. Germline CDR1 GTSNPN, CDR2 SVGIG (reference sequence). With 0 bases removed from V and 3 bases from J, the gap between germline ends came to 12 bases. The CDR3 sequence is 15 residues long. The chain's CDR3 is CAWSVMDWDGNTIYF. CDR3 DNA sequence: TGTGCCTGGAGTGTAATGGACTGGGATGGAAACACCATATATTTT.

The chain links TRBV4-2 to TRBJ2-1; perhaps TRBD2 as D (6 bases). CDR1 and CDR2 (germline): LGHNA, YNFKEQ. Trimming took 2 bases from V and 2 from J, leaving 10 bases between them. This CDR3 contains 15 residues. In DNA, the CDR3 is TGTGCCAGCAGCCAATCGGGCGGGGCCTACAATGAGCAGTTCTTC. This codes for CASSQSGGAYNEQFF.

This clone appeared once. The gene calls are TRBV19 and TRBJ1-5, with 8 bases matching TRBD1. V lost 5 bases to trimming and J lost 2 bases; unmatched junction nucleotides: 8. The length of the CDR3 is 16 residues. Germline assignment: CDR1 LNHDA and CDR2 SQIVND (reference sequence). The CDR3 DNA sequence: TGTGCCAGTAGTCCTTTACAGGGGGAAGGCAATCAGCCCCAGCATTTT. Its translation is CASSPLQGEGNQPQHF.

The chain carries TRBV18 and TRBJ2-3; perhaps TRBD2 as D (5 bases). V was trimmed by 2 bases and J by 0 bases, leaving 9 bases between them. The CDR3 is 15 amino acids. The V gene's germline CDR1 is KGHSH and CDR2 LQKENI. The CDR3 is CASSPSEGSTDTQYF. The CDR3 DNA is TGTGCCAGCTCACCATCAGAGGGTAGCACAGATACGCAGTATTTT.

J is TRBJ1-2 and V is TRBV6-6; the D gene is possibly TRBD1 (6 bases). The CDR3 is 13 residues long. The germline CDR1 and CDR2 sequences are MNHNY and SVGAGI (reference sequence). Trimming took 4 bases from V and 8 from J, leaving 14 bases between them. The CDR3 loop reads CASSFAGEGGYTF. The CDR3 bases are TGTGCCAGCAGTTTTGCAGGGGAAGGCGGCTACACCTTC.

V and J are TRBV5-1 and TRBJ1-1; D unresolved. The CDR3 runs 16 residues. Germline CDR1 reads SGHRS; CDR2 reads YFSETQ. Trimming left V 3 bases short and J 0 bases short, with 15 bases between. The CDR3 spells CASSSGRLLMNTEAFF. CDR3 sequence (DNA): TGCGCCAGCAGCTCTGGACGCCTCCTCATGAACACTGAAGCTTTCTTT.

The CDR3 region has the DNA TGTGCCACCAGTCCGACCGGGAGCGGGAGACCTTACGAGCAGTACTTC. This codes for CATSPTGSGRPYEQYF. The chain uses TRBV15 and TRBJ2-7, with TRBD2 matching over 8 bases. Germline CDR1 LNHNV, CDR2 YYDKDF (reference sequence). V shed 6 bases and J 4 bases; nucleotides not matched to a gene: 14. The length of the CDR3 is 16 residues.

This chain uses TRBV7-2 with TRBJ1-2; D gene uncertain. Germline-derived CDR1 and CDR2 are SGHTA and FQGNSA. Trimming stripped 10 bases from V and 1 base from J, with 19 bases between. This CDR3 is 15 amino acids long. CDR3 in amino acids: CATPVNRGINYGYTF. CDR3 coding DNA: TGTGCCACCCCCGTCAACCGAGGTATTAACTATGGCTACACCTTC.

This chain joins TRBV6-6 and TRBJ2-7, with 9 bases lining up with TRBD2. This CDR3 region has 15 residues. V lost 6 bases and J lost 0; bases outside the gene matches: 6. Germline V gene sequence: CDR1 MNHNY, CDR2 SVGAGI (reference sequence). The CDR3 is CASRPASGVSYEQYF. The CDR3 nucleotides read TGTGCCAGCAGACCCGCTAGCGGGGTCTCCTACGAGCAGTACTTC.

The chain is built from TRBV28 and TRBJ1-3; TRBD1 matches at 7 bases. The CDR3 consists of 14 residues. J was trimmed by 2 bases and V by 6 bases; bases with no gene match: 4. CDR1 MDHEN and CDR2 SYDVKM come from the germline V gene. CDR3 bases: TGTGCCAGCAGGGACAGGCAAGCTGGAAACACCATATATTTT. This sequence encodes CASRDRQAGNTIYF.